This T cell receptor (beta chain) is from a study of cytomegalovirus exposure and HLA in healthy donors. V shed 8 bases and J 5 bases; nucleotides not matched to a gene: 16. Germline V gene lookup returns CDR1 SQVTM and CDR2 ANQGSEA. The CDR3 consists of 15 residues. Comment on this clone: No antigen is known for it.

Study-wide points: In a later analysis, an Asian-associated ancestry cluster reportedly showed fewer N-insertions than the roughly 690-donor mean. As was reported, the classifier diagnosed cytomegalovirus status with high specificity and sensitivity.

The PCR had 60 Vbeta and 13 Jbeta primers. Clones were sequenced by immunoSEQ multiplex PCR, and TCRdb holds only the in-frame ones, with some missing. The sample gives 150,000 to 200,000 clones, about four fifths of which show up once; around 2% is in the top ten. The sequence came from a man aged 18 to 30 in good health and CMV-seronegative. The source material was PBMCs. The genes are TRBV29-1 and TRBJ2-5; 8 bases agree with TRBD2. This chain's CDR3 is CSPRNLAGGRETQYF. The CDR3 bases are TGCAGCCCACGGAATCTCGCGGGGGGCCGGGAGACCCAGTACTTC.